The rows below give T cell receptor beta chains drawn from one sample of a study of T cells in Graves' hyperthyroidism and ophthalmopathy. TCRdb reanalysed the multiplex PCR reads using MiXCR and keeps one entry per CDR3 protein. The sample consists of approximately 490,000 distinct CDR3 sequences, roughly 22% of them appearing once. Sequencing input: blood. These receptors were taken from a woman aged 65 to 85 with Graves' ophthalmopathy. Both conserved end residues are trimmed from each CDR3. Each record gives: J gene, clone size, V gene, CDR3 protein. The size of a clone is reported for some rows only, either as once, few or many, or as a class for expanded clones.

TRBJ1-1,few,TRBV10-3,AISAGSTLGGTEAF
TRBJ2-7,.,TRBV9,ASSVLGGPIPIYEQY
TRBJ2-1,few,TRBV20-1,STSRDYYNEQF
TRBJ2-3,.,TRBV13,ASSPGTSGRMTDTQY
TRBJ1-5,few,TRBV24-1,ATSDLGTGGLPQH
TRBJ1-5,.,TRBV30,AWSDGQGVSNQPQH
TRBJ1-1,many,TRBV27,ASSAPTVNTEAF
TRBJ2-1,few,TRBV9,ASSVRAGGRNEQF
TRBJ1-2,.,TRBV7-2,ASSLLDRGRRGYT
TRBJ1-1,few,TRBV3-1,ASSHPPGEFLTEAF
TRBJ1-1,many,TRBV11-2,ASSLETGLNTEAF
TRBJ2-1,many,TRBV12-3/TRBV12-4,ASSSQQPTSYRSEQF
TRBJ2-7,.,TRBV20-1,SALTSGTPYEQY
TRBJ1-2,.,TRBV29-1,STSRPGDYGYT
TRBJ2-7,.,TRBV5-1,ASSWGGQGTYEQY
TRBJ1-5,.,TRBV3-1,ASSRLNQPQH
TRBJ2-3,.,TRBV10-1,ATRRRKISGDTDTQY
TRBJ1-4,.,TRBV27,ASSAGTANFLELF
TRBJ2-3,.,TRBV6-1,ASSPLLAGVPTDTQY
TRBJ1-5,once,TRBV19,ASSAKGQLSNQPQH
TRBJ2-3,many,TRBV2,ARKLITDTQY
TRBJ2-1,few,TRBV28,ASTRGDGHNEQF
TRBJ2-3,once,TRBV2,ASTAGGPSTDTQY
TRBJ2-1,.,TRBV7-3,ASSLSRGGGYNEQF
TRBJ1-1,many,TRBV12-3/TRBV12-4,ASSFGMNTEAF
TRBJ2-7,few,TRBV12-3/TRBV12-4,ASSLPGTSFGEQY
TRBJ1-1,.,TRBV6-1,ASMWVDRYTEAF
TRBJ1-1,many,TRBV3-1,ASSQGPLNTEAF
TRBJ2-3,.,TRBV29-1,SVISTGAADTQY
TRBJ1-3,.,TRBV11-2,ASSPSRGGTIY
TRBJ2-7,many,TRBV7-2,ASSPKAGTPYEQY
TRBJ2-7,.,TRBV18,ASSPQGPPGEQY
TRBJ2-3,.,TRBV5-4,ASSTRTSGRTSTDTQY
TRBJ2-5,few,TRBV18,ASSRTIQGGIETQY
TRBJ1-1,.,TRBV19,ASSSRGGWTEAF
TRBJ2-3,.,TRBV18,ASSPRGDSTDTQY
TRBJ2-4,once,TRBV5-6,ASSLAGQGRYIQY
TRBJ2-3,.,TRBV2,ASSTPSGRSPNTDTQY
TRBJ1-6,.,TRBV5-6,ASSWDRVGSPLH
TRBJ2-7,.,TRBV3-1,ASSRGVNEQY
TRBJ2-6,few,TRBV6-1,ASGSLKGANVLT
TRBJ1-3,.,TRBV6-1,ASSADGSAGNTIY
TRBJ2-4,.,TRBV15,ATSRVGGQRENIQY
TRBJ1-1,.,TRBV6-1,ASRPGQFTGAF
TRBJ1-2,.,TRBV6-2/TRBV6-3,ASSRRHGYT
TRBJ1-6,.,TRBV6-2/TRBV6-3,ASSYSRRKTGNNSPLH
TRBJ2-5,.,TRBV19,ASSTGFRETQY
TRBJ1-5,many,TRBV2,ASSGTGGQPQH
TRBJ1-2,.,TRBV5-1,ASSPTGSRGYT
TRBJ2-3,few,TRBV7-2,ASSPYMDTQY
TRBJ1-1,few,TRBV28,ASSLRRRFSSSGEADTEAF
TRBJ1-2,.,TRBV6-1,ASSEFPGQGPDSYT
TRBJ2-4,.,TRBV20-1,SARDTVFGGVQNIQY
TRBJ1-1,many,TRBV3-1,ASSQEHSGGETEAF
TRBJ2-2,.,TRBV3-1,ASSQPSGTYTGELF
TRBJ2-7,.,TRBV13,ASLASGVPYEQY
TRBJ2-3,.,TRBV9,ASSEGLATDTQY
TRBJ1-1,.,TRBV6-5,ASSYVGSTEAF
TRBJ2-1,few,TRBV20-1,SARDSRTSNEQF
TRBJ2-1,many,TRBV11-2,ASSHGQGGYNEQF